Following are 24 T cell receptor beta chains from one sample sequenced in a study of spatial heterogeneity in lung cancer. TCRdb re-called the 5' RACE reads with MiXCR, one entry per CDR3 protein. The sample holds roughly 75,000 distinct CDR3 sequences, 10% to 15% seen once. Time point given: sample taken at primary tumor resection. Unsorted whole RNA samples from tumor, nontumor lung or frozen PBMC were sequenced. Sequenced here: PBMCs, sampled at surgery. Receptor source: a male donor with early-stage non-small cell lung cancer.

This clonotype has a count of ten or more. The V and J genes are TRBV4-1 and TRBJ2-7, with 8 nucleotides matching TRBD2. The CDR3 covers 17 residues. The V gene end was trimmed by 0 bases and the J gene end by 4 bases; junction bases not matched to a gene: 11. Germline CDR1 is MGHRA and CDR2 is YSYEKL. The CDR3 spells CASSQDRGVAGTYEQYF. In DNA form, the CDR3 reads TGCGCCAGCAGCCAAGATAGGGGAGTAGCGGGGACTTACGAGCAGTACTTC.

The rearrangement uses TRBV12-3 or TRBV12-4 and TRBJ1-1; a possible D gene is TRBD1 (5 bases). The CDR3 is 13 residues long. Trimming left V 3 bases short and J 5 bases short, with 10 bases between. CDR3 sequence reads: CASSFGARTEAFF. In nucleotides, the CDR3 is TGTGCCAGCAGTTTTGGGGCTCGTACTGAAGCTTTCTTT.

This clonotype was observed a handful of times. The chain carries TRBV5-5 and TRBJ2-6; no firm D call. Germline V gives CDR1 SGHKS, CDR2 YYEKEE (reference sequence). The germline V and J ends were trimmed by 7 bases and 0 bases, with 11 bases remaining between them. The CDR3 extends over 15 amino acids. The CDR3: CASGLSPSGANVLTF. The CDR3 DNA sequence: TGTGCCAGCGGCCTCAGCCCCTCTGGGGCCAACGTCCTGACTTTC.

This clonotype was detected a few times. This chain connects TRBV10-3 to TRBJ2-2; TRBD2 agrees at 8 bases. CDR1 and CDR2 from the germline V gene are ENHRY and SYGVKD. V shed 11 bases, J shed 9 bases, and the junction held 11 bases outside the gene matches. This CDR3 has 13 residues. CDR3: CAAAGRAGRELFF. The CDR3 coding sequence is TGTGCCGCAGCCGGGAGGGCCGGTCGGGAGCTGTTTTTT.

This clonotype has a handful of counts. The V call is TRBV21-1, the J call TRBJ1-5; the listed D gene, TRBD1, was not tested against the DNA. TRBV21-1 is an annotated pseudogene. The length of the CDR3 is 17 residues. The CDR3 sequence is CASSALYRDYSNQPQHF. The CDR3 DNA sequence: TGTGCCAGCAGCGCCCTTTACAGGGACTATAGCAATCAGCCCCAGCATTTT.

This clonotype was recorded many times. The chain is built from TRBV20-1 and TRBJ1-1, with a weak D call TRBD1 (6 bases). CDR3 size: 12 residues. Trimming removed 6 bases at V and 5 bases at J, with 13 bases between. CDR1 is DFQATT, CDR2 SNEGSKA, per germline (reference sequence). CDR3 nucleotide sequence: TGCAGTGCAAAAACAGGGCTTACTGAAGCTTTCTTT. As protein: CSAKTGLTEAFF.

This clonotype has ten or more counts. J is TRBJ1-1 and V is TRBV9; 8 bases match TRBD1. This CDR3 contains 17 residues. V lost 4 bases to trimming and J lost 3 bases; unmatched junction nucleotides: 14. CDR1 is SGDLS, CDR2 YYNGEE, per germline. CDR3 sequence (DNA): TGTGCCAGCAGCACCGGGAGGCAGGGGGCGAGGGACACTGAAGCTTTCTTT. The encoded protein is CASSTGRQGARDTEAFF.

The V gene is TRBV11-2, the J gene TRBJ2-5, with D perhaps TRBD1 (6 bases). CDR1 is SGHAT, CDR2 FQNNGV, per germline. The CDR3 consists of 14 residues. Trimming took off 5 bases at V and 1 base at J, with 11 bases between the two ends. CDR3 region: CASSNRVGQETQYF. CDR3 DNA sequence: TGTGCCAGCAGCAACAGGGTGGGCCAAGAGACCCAGTACTTC.

This clonotype was seen a few times. CDR3 amino acids: CASSYSFLQGDNYNEQFF. DNA for the CDR3: TGTGCCAGCAGTTACTCATTCCTACAGGGGGACAACTACAATGAGCAGTTCTTC. The chain employs TRBV6-5 and TRBJ2-1, with 8 bases that match TRBD1. CDR1 is MNHEY, CDR2 SVGAGI, per germline. Losses at the gene ends were 0 bases for V and 3 bases for J; bases not matched to a gene: 10. The CDR3 is 18 residues long.

This clonotype appeared many times. The chain uses TRBV7-6 and TRBJ2-1, with D perhaps TRBD2 (7 bases). CDR1 is SGHVS and CDR2 is FNYEAQ in the germline V gene. The CDR3 has 18 residues. The germline V and J ends were trimmed by 6 bases and 1 base, with 22 bases remaining between them. The CDR3 reads CASRGTGKPGGSYNEQFF. CDR3 DNA: TGTGCCAGCAGGGGAACAGGGAAACCCGGGGGGTCCTACAATGAGCAGTTCTTC.

In its sample, this clonotype was seen a few times. This chain connects TRBV10-3 to TRBJ1-4, with D perhaps matching TRBD1 (6 bases). The V end was cut by 0 bases, the J end by 2 bases, with 13 bases between. CDR1 and CDR2 (germline): ENHRY, SYGVKD. The CDR3 runs to 17 residues. Written as DNA, the CDR3 is TGTGCCATCAGTGAGTCCGGGCAGGGGATCACTAATGAAAAACTGTTTTTT. Amino acid sequence: CAISESGQGITNEKLFF.

This clonotype was found many times. This chain joins TRBV11-2 and TRBJ2-5; D gene ambiguous. The CDR3 sequence is 11 residues long. With 3 bases removed from V and 11 bases from J, the gap between germline ends came to 10 bases. Germline V gene data show CDR1 as SGHAT and CDR2 as FQNNGV. CDR3 residues: CASSFTQLQYF. The CDR3, as DNA: TGTGCCAGCAGCTTCACGCAGCTTCAGTACTTC.

This clonotype was seen repeatedly, ten times or more. The chain couples TRBV3-1 to TRBJ2-1; D perhaps matches TRBD1 (5 bases). Trimming cost V 5 bases and J 4 bases, with 9 bases left between them. Germline values: CDR1 LGHDT, CDR2 YNNKEL (reference sequence). The CDR3 length is 13 residues. Written as DNA, the CDR3 is TGTGCCAGCAGCGGGGCGGTTTACAATGAGCAGTTCTTC. It codes for CASSGAVYNEQFF.

The chain employs TRBV20-1 and TRBJ1-5; D gene ambiguous. CDR1 DFQATT and CDR2 SNEGSKA come from the germline V gene (reference sequence). The CDR3 is made up of 14 amino acids. V was shortened by 3 bases and J by 1 base, with 10 bases between the two germline ends. The CDR3 coding sequence is TGCAGTGCTAGTACCCAGATGAGCAATCAGCCCCAGCATTTT. Protein sequence: CSASTQMSNQPQHF.

The chain links TRBV2 to TRBJ2-5; D gene unclear. V was trimmed by 5 bases and J by 2 bases, leaving 12 bases between them. CDR1 is SNHLY, CDR2 FYNNEI, per germline. The CDR3 totals 14 residues. The CDR3 sequence is CASSRNTQQETQYF. CDR3 nucleotide sequence: TGTGCCAGCAGTAGGAACACACAACAAGAGACCCAGTACTTC.

The genes are TRBV24-1 and TRBJ2-3, with a weak D call TRBD1 (6 bases). This CDR3 has 15 amino acids. V lost 0 bases and J 2 bases, leaving 8 bases between the germline ends. Germline V gene lookup returns CDR1 KGHDR and CDR2 SFDVKD. Here the CDR3 DNA reads TGTGCCACCAGTGATTTGGGGGGCACCACAGATACGCAGTATTTT. Amino acid sequence: CATSDLGGTTDTQYF.

This clonotype was detected only a few times. V and J are TRBV29-1 and TRBJ1-2; a possible D gene is TRBD1 (6 bases). This CDR3 contains 13 residues. Per germline, CDR1 SQVTM and CDR2 ANQGSEA. V was clipped by 4 bases and J by 8 bases, with 17 bases between them. This CDR3 is CSVGLLDGGGYTF. CDR3 nucleotide sequence: TGCAGCGTTGGGCTTCTAGATGGGGGCGGCTACACCTTC.

In its sample, this clonotype was seen a few times. The chain joins TRBV5-8 to TRBJ1-1; 7 bases line up with TRBD1. With 4 bases clipped from V and 5 bases from J, the junction kept 11 bases outside the gene matches. This CDR3 contains 15 residues. Germline-derived CDR1 and CDR2 are SGHTS and YDEGEE. CDR3 bases: TGTGCCAGCAGCCCTTACCACGCCAGGGGGACTGAAGCTTTCTTT. Amino acids: CASSPYHARGTEAFF.

V usage is TRBV7-2 and J usage is TRBJ2-5, with 7 positions matching TRBD1. CDR3 size: 14 residues. V lost 5 bases to trimming and J lost 5 bases; unmatched junction nucleotides: 8. Germline V gene data show CDR1 as SGHTA and CDR2 as FQGNSA. Here the CDR3 reads CASSPEVRGETQYF. The CDR3 DNA follows: TGTGCCAGCAGCCCCGAGGTCAGGGGGGAGACCCAGTACTTC.

This clonotype has ten or more counts. V usage is TRBV29-1 and J usage is TRBJ2-5, with no clear D. The germline gives CDR1 SQVTM, CDR2 ANQGSEA. V lost 0 bases to trimming and J lost 3 bases, with 5 bases between them. The CDR3 loop spans 12 amino acids. CDR3 bases: TGCAGCGTTGAAGAAACAGAAGAGACCCAGTACTTC. It encodes CSVEETEETQYF.

The CDR3 region has the DNA TGTGCCAGCAGCTTAGCGGGGCTTGATACGCAGTATTTT. This codes for CASSLAGLDTQYF. The chain is built from TRBV7-8 and TRBJ2-3; a weak D match, TRBD1 (5 bases). The CDR3 sequence is 13 residues long. V dropped 0 bases and J dropped 6 bases, with 7 bases sitting between them. The germline V gene has CDR1 SGHVS and CDR2 FQNEAQ.

This clonotype was detected ten times or more. The J gene is TRBJ2-7, the V gene TRBV28; possibly TRBD1 or TRBD2 for D (5 bases each). The CDR3 runs 14 residues. V lost 6 bases and J 0 bases, leaving 12 bases between the germline ends. CDR1 MDHEN and CDR2 SYDVKM come from the germline V gene. Here the CDR3 DNA reads TGTGCCAGCAGATCGGGACGGCTCTCCTACGAGCAGTACTTC. Translating gives CASRSGRLSYEQYF. Using reference TRBV28 and TRBJ2-7 for the parts outside the CDR3, the full variable domain is DVKVTQSSRYLVKRTGEKVFLECVQDMDHENMFWYRQDPGLGLRLIYFSYDVKMKEKGDIPEGYSVSREKKERFSLILESASTNQTSMYLCASRSGRLSYEQYFGPGTRLTVT.

V usage is TRBV27 and J usage is TRBJ2-3; no clear D gene. In germline, CDR1 is MNHEY, CDR2 SMNVEV (reference sequence). This CDR3 region has 14 residues. Trimming stripped 3 bases from V and 2 bases from J, with 9 bases between. CDR3 DNA sequence: TGTGCCAGCAGTTTTGGCAGGTACACAGATACGCAGTATTTT. This gives the protein CASSFGRYTDTQYF.

This clonotype has only a few counts. The chain is built from TRBV6-4 and TRBJ1-1, with D possibly being TRBD1 (6 bases). Trimming removed 8 bases from V and 8 bases from J, with 12 bases in between. The CDR3 is 11 amino acids. The V gene's germline CDR1 is MRHNA and CDR2 SNTAGT. CDR3 nucleotides: TGTGCCAGCGGCTACGGGACAGAAGCTTTCTTT. Translated, it gives CASGYGTEAFF.